This TCR beta chain was obtained from a study of T cells in tuberculosis. Study-level background: This South African cohort compared adolescents with or without latent tuberculosis against adults with active tuberculosis. Findings and limits, study-wide: The TCR-beta difference was not significant; alpha differences partly reflected length. A GMM-specific repertoire classifier reached roughly 90% accuracy, AUROC 0.85 to 0.95.

In the case of this clone: What it recognizes is unknown.

Latent tuberculosis screening used tuberculin skin test and IGRA at entry. Only in-frame clones appear in the TCRdb table, and some are missing; sequencing was by immunoSEQ multiplex PCR. The sample has 30,000 to 40,000 clones, roughly 97% seen once. Sequenced input: PBMCs. This receptor was taken from a donor aged 10 to 29 with latent tuberculosis or without tuberculosis infection.

CDR3 DNA sequence: TGTGCCATCAGTGAGAGTCGAAGTCTGGTCCGGGATACGCAGTATTTT. Protein: CAISESRSLVRDTQYF. The chain combines TRBV10-3 with TRBJ2-3; D ambiguous. Germline V gene sequence: CDR1 ENHRY, CDR2 SYGVKD. This CDR3 has 16 residues. The V end was cut by 2 bases, the J end by 6 bases, with 18 bases between.